This T cell receptor beta chain was recorded in a study of Ad26.COV2.S vaccination and SARS-CoV-2 variants. General study findings and limits: Among vaccine recipients, spike-specific TCR breadth exceeded that of placebo recipients.

The sample's treatment: 15 to 20 received Ad26.COV2.S at low or high dose, single or two shots; about 5 received placebo; per-sample allocation not given. Repertoires come from day 63 after the first vaccine or placebo injection. Adults aged 18-55 years in Boston included the donor. Spike of the Wuhan-strain SARS-CoV-2 was expressed by an Ad26 vector, which formed the vaccine. The method was immunoSEQ multiplex PCR; TCRdb's version includes in-frame clones alone and lacks a portion of them. The sample holds hundreds of thousands of clones, around 89% seen once. From germline, CDR1 is LGHNA and CDR2 YNFKEQ. This CDR3 contains 13 residues. V lost 1 base and J lost 3, with 6 bases in between. This clone was picked up a small number of times. The antigen is not known.

This TCR came from a person aged 18-60 years who received the Ad26.COV2.S COVID-19 vaccine or a placebo. The sample here was peripheral blood, taken in a trial of Ad26.COV2.S vaccine versus placebo. J is TRBJ1-1 and V is TRBV4-2; D unresolved. The CDR3 DNA sequence: TGTGCCAGCAGCCAAGTACGGGACACTGAAGCTTTCTTT. Protein sequence: CASSQVRDTEAFF.